This TCR beta chain was sequenced for a study of cytomegalovirus exposure and HLA in healthy donors. Unmatched junction bases numbered 9, after V lost 5 bases and J lost 3 bases. Germline CDR1 reads MNHEY; CDR2 reads SMNVEV (reference sequence). This CDR3 is 15 amino acids long. The PCR made use of 60 Vbeta and 13 Jbeta primers. Clones were read by immunoSEQ multiplex PCR, and TCRdb kept only the in-frame ones, dropping some. Of about 110,000 clones listed, 79% are singletons. V gene TRBV27 combines with J gene TRBJ2-5; 7 nucleotides match TRBD1. The material sequenced was PBMCs. The source is a woman younger than 35 in good health and CMV-seropositive. The CDR3 region has the DNA TGTGCCAGCAGTCCTCGGACAGGTAGTAAAGAGACCCAGTACTTC. Its protein is CASSPRTGSKETQYF.